The 8 T cell receptor beta chains given below trace back to one sample, sequenced in a study of OX40 agonist ivuxolimab in advanced cancers. Produced via immunoSEQ multiplex PCR; TCRdb's table is partial and in-frame only. The sample includes tens of thousands of clones, roughly 80% seen only once; the top ten take approximately 5.3%. The sample was CD4+ or CD8+ T cells sorted from blood, taken in a trial of the OX40 agonist ivuxolimab. Source of these receptors: an adult with an advanced solid tumor such as melanoma, head and neck, liver or kidney cancer.

V gene TRBV19 combines with J gene TRBJ1-2; a possible D gene is TRBD1 (5 bases). CDR3 size: 10 residues. V lost 7 bases to trimming and J lost 8 bases, with 8 bases between them. Germline CDR1 and CDR2: LNHDA and SQIVND (reference sequence). The CDR3 spells CASKGLGYTF. CDR3 bases: TGTGCCAGTAAGGGGTTGGGCTACACCTTC.

V is TRBV20-1 and J is TRBJ2-5, with D maybe TRBD1 (6 bases). Trimming shortened V by 5 bases and J by 4 bases, and 8 bases separated the two germline ends. CDR1 is DFQATT, CDR2 SNEGSKA, per germline (reference sequence). The CDR3 length is 11 residues. The CDR3: CSAAGAETQYF. In DNA form, the CDR3 reads TGCAGTGCTGCAGGGGCAGAGACCCAGTACTTC.

The rearrangement uses TRBV7-2 and TRBJ1-2; TRBD1 matches 10 bases. J gave up 3 bases and V 5 bases, and 6 bases lay outside the gene matches. Germline CDR1 and CDR2: SGHTA and FQGNSA. The CDR3 consists of 15 residues. CDR3 region: CASSTRQGAHYGYTF. CDR3 DNA: TGTGCCAGCAGCACAAGACAGGGGGCTCACTATGGCTACACCTTC.

The chain employs TRBV7-9 and TRBJ2-1, with a possible D match to TRBD2 (5 bases). CDR1 and CDR2 (germline): SEHNR, FQNEAQ (reference sequence). This CDR3 is 17 amino acids long. Trimming stripped 1 base from V and 0 bases from J, with 13 bases between. CDR3 DNA: TGTGCCAGCAGCTTAGTGGTTCGAAGCGGCTCCTACAATGAGCAGTTCTTC. It codes for CASSLVVRSGSYNEQFF. Combining the CDR3 with reference TRBV7-9 and TRBJ2-1 gives the whole variable domain DTGVSQNPRHKITKRGQNVTFRCDPISEHNRLYWYRQTLGQGPEFLTYFQNEAQLEKSRLLSDRFSAERPKGSFSTLEIQRTEQGDSAMYLCASSLVVRSGSYNEQFFGPGTRLTVL.

This chain links TRBV7-2 with TRBJ1-1; D might be TRBD1 (6 bases). The CDR3 is 14 amino acids. Germline CDR1 SGHTA, CDR2 FQGNSA. Trimming took off 2 bases at V and 2 bases at J, with 9 bases between the two ends. The CDR3 loop is CASSLQGRNTEAFF. The CDR3 nucleotides are TGTGCCAGCAGCTTACAGGGGAGAAACACTGAAGCTTTCTTT.

This clone has ten or more counts. The rearrangement links TRBV25-1 to TRBJ1-2, with D possibly matching TRBD1 (6 bases). This CDR3 is 14 amino acids long. Germline loops: CDR1 MGHDK, CDR2 SYGVNS. V lost 4 bases and J 7 bases, leaving 16 bases between the germline ends. The CDR3: CASSGLTGKGGYTF. The CDR3 bases are TGTGCCAGCAGTGGGCTTACAGGGAAGGGTGGCTACACCTTC.

The CDR3 is CASSTEINNEQFF. The CDR3 region has the DNA TGCGCCAGCAGCACAGAGATAAACAATGAGCAGTTCTTC. The chain joins TRBV4-3 to TRBJ2-1, with D unclear. V lost 5 bases and J 5 bases, leaving 10 bases between the germline ends. CDR3 length: 13 amino acids. Germline-derived CDR1 and CDR2 are LGHNA and YSLEER.

The chain joins TRBV7-8 to TRBJ2-2; possible D gene TRBD1, 5 bases. Germline CDR1 is SGHVS and CDR2 is FQNEAQ. Trimming cost V 5 bases and J 4 bases, with 11 bases left between them. CDR3 length: 14 residues. The CDR3 sequence: CASSPDSPTGELFF. CDR3 sequence (DNA): TGTGCCAGCAGCCCTGACAGCCCCACCGGGGAGCTGTTTTTT.